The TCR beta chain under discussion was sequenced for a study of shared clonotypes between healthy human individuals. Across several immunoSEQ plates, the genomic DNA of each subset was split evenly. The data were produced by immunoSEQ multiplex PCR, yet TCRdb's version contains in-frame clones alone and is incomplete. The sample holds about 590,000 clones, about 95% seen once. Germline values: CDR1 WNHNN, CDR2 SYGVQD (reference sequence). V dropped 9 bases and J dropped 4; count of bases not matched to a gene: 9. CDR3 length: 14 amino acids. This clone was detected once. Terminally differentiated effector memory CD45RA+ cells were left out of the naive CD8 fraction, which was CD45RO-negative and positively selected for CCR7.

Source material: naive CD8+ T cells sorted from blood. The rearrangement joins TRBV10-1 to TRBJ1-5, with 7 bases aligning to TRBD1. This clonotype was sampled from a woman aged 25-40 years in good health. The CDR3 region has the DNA TGCGCCAGGAACCGGGACAGCCTAAATCAGCCCCAGCATTTT. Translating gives CARNRDSLNQPQHF.